These 4 T cell receptor beta chains originate from one sample sequenced in a study of post-analysis software for immune sequencing data. Study results and caveats: A few TRBV segments occurring more often in patients than controls included TRBV5-6, TRBV5-1 and TRBV20-1.

These receptors' antigens are unknown. TCR beta cDNA libraries had unique molecular identifiers. TCRdb re-analysed the PCR reads in MiXCR, keeping a single row per CDR3 protein. The sample contains approximately 730,000 distinct CDR3 sequences, 46% of which appear only once. Sequenced sample: blood. The receptors originated from a girl aged 10 to 17 with multiple sclerosis.

The chain links TRBV27 to TRBJ2-5, with D unclear. The DNA end is more similar to TRBJ2-7, so the J call may be wrong. CDR1 MNHEY and CDR2 SMNVEV come from the germline V gene (reference sequence). The CDR3 totals 13 residues. The CDR3 sequence is CASSPRLGGEQYF. DNA of the CDR3: TGTGCCAGCAGTCCCCGGCTGGGCGGCGAGCAGTACTTC.

This clonotype was seen a handful of times. V is TRBV5-1 and J is TRBJ2-5; 9 nucleotides line up with TRBD2. CDR1 SGHRS and CDR2 YFSETQ come from the germline V gene. The V gene end was trimmed by 0 bases and the J gene end by 8 bases; junction bases not matched to a gene: 8. The CDR3 covers 15 residues. CDR3 in DNA: TGCGCCAGCAGCTTGGCGGTAGCGGGAGCTCTTACCCAGTACTTC. Translated, it gives CASSLAVAGALTQYF.

The chain joins TRBV27 to TRBJ1-6; unclear D gene. Trimming stripped 5 bases from V and 7 bases from J, with 6 bases between. This CDR3 is 12 amino acids long. Germline loops: CDR1 MNHEY, CDR2 SMNVEV (reference sequence). The CDR3 DNA follows: TGTGCCAGCAGTCTACTGAATTCACCCCTCCACTTT. Protein product: CASSLLNSPLHF.

This chain uses TRBV6-7 with TRBJ2-7; a possible D gene is TRBD2 (5 bases). TRBV6-7 is given ORF status, its function remaining uncertain. This CDR3 region has 14 residues. Trimming stripped 4 bases from V and 6 bases from J, with 16 bases between. The CDR3 loop reads CASSCSGESGEQYF. CDR3 bases: TGTGCCAGCAGTTGCTCCGGGGAATCGGGCGAGCAGTACTTC.